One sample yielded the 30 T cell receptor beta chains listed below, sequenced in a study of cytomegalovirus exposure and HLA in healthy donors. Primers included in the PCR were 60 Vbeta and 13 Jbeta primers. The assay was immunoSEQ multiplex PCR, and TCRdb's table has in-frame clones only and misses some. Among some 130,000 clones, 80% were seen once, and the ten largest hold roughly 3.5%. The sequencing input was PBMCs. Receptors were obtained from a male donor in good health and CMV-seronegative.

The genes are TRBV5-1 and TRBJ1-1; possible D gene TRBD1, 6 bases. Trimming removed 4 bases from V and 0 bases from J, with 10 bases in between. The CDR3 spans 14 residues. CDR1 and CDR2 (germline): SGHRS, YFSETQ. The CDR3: CASSEQGMNTEAFF. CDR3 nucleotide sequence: TGCGCCAGCAGCGAACAGGGTATGAACACTGAAGCTTTCTTT.

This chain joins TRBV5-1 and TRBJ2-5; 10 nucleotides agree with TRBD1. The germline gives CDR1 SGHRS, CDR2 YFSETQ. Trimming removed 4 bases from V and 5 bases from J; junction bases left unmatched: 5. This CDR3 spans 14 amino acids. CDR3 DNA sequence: TGCGCCAGCAGCACGACAGGGGGCAGGGAGACCCAGTACTTC. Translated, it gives CASSTTGGRETQYF.

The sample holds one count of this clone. CDR3 sequence reads: CASSQDTSGGANEQFF. The CDR3, as DNA: TGTGCCAGCAGCCAAGATACTAGCGGGGGGGCGAATGAGCAGTTCTTC. The rearrangement links TRBV4-2 to TRBJ2-1; TRBD2 agrees at 13 bases. Germline CDR1 is LGHNA and CDR2 is YNFKEQ. V gave up 0 bases and J gave up 7 bases; unmatched junction bases: 3. The CDR3 runs to 16 residues.

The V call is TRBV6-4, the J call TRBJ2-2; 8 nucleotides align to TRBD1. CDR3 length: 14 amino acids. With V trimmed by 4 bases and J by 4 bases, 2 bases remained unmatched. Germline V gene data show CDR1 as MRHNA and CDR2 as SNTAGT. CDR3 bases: TGTGCCAGCAGTGGGACAGGGAGCACCGGGGAGCTGTTTTTT. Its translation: CASSGTGSTGELFF.

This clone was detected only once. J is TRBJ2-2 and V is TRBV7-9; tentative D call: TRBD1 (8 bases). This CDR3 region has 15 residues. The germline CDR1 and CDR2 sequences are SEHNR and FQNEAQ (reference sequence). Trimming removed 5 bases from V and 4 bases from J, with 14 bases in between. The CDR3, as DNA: TGTGCCAGCAGCGCGCGGGGGACAGGCACCGGGGAGCTGTTTTTT. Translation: CASSARGTGTGELFF. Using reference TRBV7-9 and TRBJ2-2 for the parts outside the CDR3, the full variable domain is DTGVSQNPRHKITKRGQNVTFRCDPISEHNRLYWYRQTLGQGPEFLTYFQNEAQLEKSRLLSDRFSAERPKGSFSTLEIQRTEQGDSAMYLCASSARGTGTGELFFGEGSRLTVL.

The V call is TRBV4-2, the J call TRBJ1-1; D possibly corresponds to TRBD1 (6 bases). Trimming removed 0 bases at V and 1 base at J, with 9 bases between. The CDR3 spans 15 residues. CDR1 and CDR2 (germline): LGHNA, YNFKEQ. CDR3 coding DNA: TGTGCCAGCAGCCAAGAAAACAGGGCGAACACTGAAGCTTTCTTT. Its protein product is CASSQENRANTEAFF.

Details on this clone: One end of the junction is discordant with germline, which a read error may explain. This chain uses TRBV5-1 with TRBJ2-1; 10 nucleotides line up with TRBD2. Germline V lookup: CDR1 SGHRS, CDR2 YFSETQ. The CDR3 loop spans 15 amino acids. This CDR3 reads CVSSSGTSDYNEQFF. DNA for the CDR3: TGCGTCAGCAGTTCCGGGACTAGCGACTACAATGAGCAGTTCTTC.

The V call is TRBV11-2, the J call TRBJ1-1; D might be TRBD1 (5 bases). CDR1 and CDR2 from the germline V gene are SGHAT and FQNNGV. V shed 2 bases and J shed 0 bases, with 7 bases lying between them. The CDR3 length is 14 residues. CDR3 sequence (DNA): TGTGCCAGCAGCTTATCGGACATGAACACTGAAGCTTTCTTT. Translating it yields CASSLSDMNTEAFF.

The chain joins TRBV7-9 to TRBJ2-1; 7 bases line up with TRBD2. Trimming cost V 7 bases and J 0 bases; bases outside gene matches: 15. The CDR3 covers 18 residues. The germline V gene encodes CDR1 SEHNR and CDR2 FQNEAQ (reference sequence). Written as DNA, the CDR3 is TGTGCCAGCATCGGGAGAGGGAGGGCCTCGTTCTCCTACAATGAGCAGTTCTTC. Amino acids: CASIGRGRASFSYNEQFF.

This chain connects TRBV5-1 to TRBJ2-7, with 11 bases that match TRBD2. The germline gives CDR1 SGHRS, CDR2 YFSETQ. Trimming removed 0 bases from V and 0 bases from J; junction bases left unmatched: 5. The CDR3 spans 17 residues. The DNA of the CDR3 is TGCGCCAGCAGCTTGGCGGCTAGCGGGGGGTTCTCCTACGAGCAGTACTTC. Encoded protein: CASSLAASGGFSYEQYF.

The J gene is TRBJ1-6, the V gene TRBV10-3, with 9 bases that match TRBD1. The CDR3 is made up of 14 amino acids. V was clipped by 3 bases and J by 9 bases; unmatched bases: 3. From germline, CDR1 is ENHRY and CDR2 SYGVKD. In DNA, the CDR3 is TGTGCCATCAGTGATTGGGACAGGGTTTCACCCCTCCACTTT. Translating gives CAISDWDRVSPLHF.

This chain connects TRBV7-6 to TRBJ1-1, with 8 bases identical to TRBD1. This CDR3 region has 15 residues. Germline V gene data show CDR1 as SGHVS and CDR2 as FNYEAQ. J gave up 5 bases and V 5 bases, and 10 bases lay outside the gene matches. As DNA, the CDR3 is TGTGCCAGCAGCCCCGGACAGGGTCGGGAAACTGAAGCTTTCTTT. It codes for CASSPGQGRETEAFF. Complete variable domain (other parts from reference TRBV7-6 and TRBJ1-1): GAGVSQSPRYKVTKRGQDVALRCDPISGHVSLYWYRQALGQGPEFLTYFNYEAQQDKSGLPNDRFSAERPEGSISTLTIQRTEQRDSAMYRCASSPGQGRETEAFFGQGTRLTVV.

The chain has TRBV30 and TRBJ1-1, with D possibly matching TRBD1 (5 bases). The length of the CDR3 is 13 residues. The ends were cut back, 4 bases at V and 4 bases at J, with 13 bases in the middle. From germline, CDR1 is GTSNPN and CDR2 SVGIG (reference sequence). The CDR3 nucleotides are TGTGCCTGGATACGGGGGATGGGCACTGAAGCTTTCTTT. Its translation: CAWIRGMGTEAFF.

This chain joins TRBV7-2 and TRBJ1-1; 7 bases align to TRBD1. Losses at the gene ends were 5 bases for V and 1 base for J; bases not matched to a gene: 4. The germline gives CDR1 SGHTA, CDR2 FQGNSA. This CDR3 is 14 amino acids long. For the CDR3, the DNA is TGTGCCAGCAGCCCGCGACAGGGGAACACTGAAGCTTTCTTT. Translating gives CASSPRQGNTEAFF.

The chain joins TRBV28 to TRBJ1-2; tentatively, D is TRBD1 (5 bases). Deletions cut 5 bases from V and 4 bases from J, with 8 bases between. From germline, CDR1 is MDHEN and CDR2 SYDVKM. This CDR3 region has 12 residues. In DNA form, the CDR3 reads TGTGCCAGCAGTATGACAGTCTATGGCTACACCTTC. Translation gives CASSMTVYGYTF.

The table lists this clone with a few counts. This CDR3 reads CSVESQGVDIQYF. In DNA form, the CDR3 reads TGCAGCGTTGAATCACAGGGGGTAGACATTCAGTACTTC. This chain joins TRBV29-1 and TRBJ2-4; 8 bases line up with TRBD1. Germline V gene sequence: CDR1 SQVTM, CDR2 ANQGSEA. V dropped 2 bases and J dropped 8; count of bases not matched to a gene: 5. The CDR3 runs to 13 residues.

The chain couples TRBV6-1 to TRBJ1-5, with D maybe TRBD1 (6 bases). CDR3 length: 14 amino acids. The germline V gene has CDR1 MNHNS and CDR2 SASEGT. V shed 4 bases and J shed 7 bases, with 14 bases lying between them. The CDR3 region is CASSVLQGGQPQHF. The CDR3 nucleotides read TGTGCCAGCAGTGTACTACAGGGCGGACAGCCCCAGCATTTT.

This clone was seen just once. CDR3 nucleotide sequence: TGTGCCAGCAGCCCTTTCGAGACCCAGTACTTC. Amino acid sequence: CASSPFETQYF. J is TRBJ2-5 and V is TRBV25-1; D not resolved. CDR1 and CDR2 from the germline V gene are MGHDK and SYGVNS. V was pared by 6 bases and J by 5 bases, with 7 bases between. This CDR3 contains 11 residues.

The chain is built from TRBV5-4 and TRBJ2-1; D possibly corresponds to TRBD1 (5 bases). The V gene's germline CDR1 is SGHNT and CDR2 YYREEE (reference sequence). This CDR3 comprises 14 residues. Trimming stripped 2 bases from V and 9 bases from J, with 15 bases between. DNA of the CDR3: TGTGCCAGCAGCTTTTCCAGGGTATCGGGTGAGCAGTTCTTC. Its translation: CASSFSRVSGEQFF.

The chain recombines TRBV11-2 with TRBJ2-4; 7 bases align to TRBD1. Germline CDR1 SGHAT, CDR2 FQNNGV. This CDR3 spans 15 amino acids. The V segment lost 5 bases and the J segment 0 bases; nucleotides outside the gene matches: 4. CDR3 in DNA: TGTGCCAGCAGCCCGGGACAGCTAGCCAAAAACATTCAGTACTTC. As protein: CASSPGQLAKNIQYF.

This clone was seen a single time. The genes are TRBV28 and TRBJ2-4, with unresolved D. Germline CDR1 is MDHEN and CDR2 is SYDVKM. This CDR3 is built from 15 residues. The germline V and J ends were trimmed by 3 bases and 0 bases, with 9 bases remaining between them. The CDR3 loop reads CASSFSGLAKNIQYF. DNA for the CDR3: TGTGCCAGCAGTTTTAGTGGGCTAGCCAAAAACATTCAGTACTTC.

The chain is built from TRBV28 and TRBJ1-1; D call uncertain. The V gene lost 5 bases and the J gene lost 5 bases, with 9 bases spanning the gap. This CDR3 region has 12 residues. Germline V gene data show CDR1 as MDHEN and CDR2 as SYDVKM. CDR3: CASSVSVTEAFF. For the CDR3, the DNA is TGTGCCAGCAGTGTATCGGTTACTGAAGCTTTCTTT.

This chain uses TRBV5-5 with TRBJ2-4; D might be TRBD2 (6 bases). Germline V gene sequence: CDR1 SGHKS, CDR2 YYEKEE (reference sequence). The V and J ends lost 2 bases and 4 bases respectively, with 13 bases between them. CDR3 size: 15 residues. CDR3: CASSFLEGPKNIQYF. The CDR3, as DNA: TGTGCCAGCAGCTTCTTGGAGGGGCCGAAAAACATTCAGTACTTC.

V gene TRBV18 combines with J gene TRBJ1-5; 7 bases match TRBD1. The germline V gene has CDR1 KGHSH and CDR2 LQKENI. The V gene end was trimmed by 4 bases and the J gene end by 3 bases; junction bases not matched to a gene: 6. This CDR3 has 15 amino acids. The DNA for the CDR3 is TGTGCCAGCTCACAGGGACAGCTACTCAATCAGCCCCAGCATTTT. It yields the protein CASSQGQLLNQPQHF.

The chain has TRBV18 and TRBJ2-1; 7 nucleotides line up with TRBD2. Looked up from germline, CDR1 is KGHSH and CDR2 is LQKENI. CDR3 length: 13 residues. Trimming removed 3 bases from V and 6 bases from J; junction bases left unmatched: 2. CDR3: CASSPGGSNEQFF. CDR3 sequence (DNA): TGTGCCAGCTCACCGGGAGGGTCCAATGAGCAGTTCTTC.

The CDR3 coding sequence is TGTGCCAGCAGCCCGAGCGACAACTATGGCTACACCTTC. This encodes CASSPSDNYGYTF. The chain links TRBV7-8 to TRBJ1-2; the D is unclear. The CDR3 contains 13 residues. Germline V CDR1 and CDR2: SGHVS, FQNEAQ. The germline V and J ends were trimmed by 5 bases and 2 bases, with 9 bases remaining between them.

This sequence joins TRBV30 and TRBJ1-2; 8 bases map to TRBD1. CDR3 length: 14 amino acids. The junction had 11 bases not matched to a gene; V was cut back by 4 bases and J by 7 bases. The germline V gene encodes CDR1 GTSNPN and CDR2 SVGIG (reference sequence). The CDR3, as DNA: TGTGCCTGGAAAACGACCAGGGGGCCGGGTGGCTACACCTTC. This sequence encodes CAWKTTRGPGGYTF.

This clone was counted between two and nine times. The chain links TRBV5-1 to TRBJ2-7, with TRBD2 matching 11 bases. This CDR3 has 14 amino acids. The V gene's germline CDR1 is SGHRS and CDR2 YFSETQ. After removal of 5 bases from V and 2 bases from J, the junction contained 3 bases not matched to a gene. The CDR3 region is CASRDSGGAYEQYF. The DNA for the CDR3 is TGCGCCAGCAGAGATAGCGGGGGGGCCTACGAGCAGTACTTC.

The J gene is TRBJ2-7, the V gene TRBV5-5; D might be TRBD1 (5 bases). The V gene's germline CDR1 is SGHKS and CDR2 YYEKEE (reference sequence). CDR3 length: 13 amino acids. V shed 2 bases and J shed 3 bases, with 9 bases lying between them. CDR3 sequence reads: CASSLLDIYEQYF. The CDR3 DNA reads TGTGCCAGCAGCTTATTGGACATCTACGAGCAGTACTTC.

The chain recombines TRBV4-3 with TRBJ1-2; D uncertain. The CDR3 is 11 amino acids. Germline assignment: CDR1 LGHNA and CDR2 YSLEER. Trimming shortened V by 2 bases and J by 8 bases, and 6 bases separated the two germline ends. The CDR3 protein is CASSQTEGYTF. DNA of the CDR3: TGCGCCAGCAGCCAAACGGAGGGCTACACCTTC.